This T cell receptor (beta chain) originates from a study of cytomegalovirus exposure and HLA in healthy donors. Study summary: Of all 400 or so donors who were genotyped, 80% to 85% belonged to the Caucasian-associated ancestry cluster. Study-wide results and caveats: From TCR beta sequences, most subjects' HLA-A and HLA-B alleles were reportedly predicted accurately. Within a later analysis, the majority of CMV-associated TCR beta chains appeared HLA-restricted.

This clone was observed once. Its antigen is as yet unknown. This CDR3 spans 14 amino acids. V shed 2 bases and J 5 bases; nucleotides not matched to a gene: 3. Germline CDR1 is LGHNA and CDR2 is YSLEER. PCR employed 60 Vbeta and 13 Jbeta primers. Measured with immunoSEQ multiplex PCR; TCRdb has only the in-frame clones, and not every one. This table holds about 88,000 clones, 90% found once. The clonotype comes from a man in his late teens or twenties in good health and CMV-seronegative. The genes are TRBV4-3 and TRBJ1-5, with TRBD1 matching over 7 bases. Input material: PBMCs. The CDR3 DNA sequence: TGCGCCAGCAGCCAATGGACAGGCGATCAGCCCCAGCATTTT. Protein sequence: CASSQWTGDQPQHF.